Listed below are T cell receptor beta chains from one sample, sequenced in a study of T cell responses to AZD1222 COVID-19 vaccine. Sequencing used immunoSEQ multiplex PCR; TCRdb keeps in-frame clones, though not all of them. The top ten hold 20% of the sample, which has some 63,000 clones, around 80% seen once. The source was peripheral blood, collected on day 0 of AZD1222 vaccination. The receptors originated from an adult in good health. The CDR3 runs from the conserved cysteine through the conserved F or W. D genes are given only for firm matches. Not every row has a clone size; where given, it reads once, few, many or a size class.

v_call,d_call,clone_size,j_call,cdr3_aa,cdr3_nt
TRBV24-1,.,.,TRBJ2-2,CATSDYQGGELFF,TGTGCCACCAGTGATTATCAGGGCGGGGAGCTGTTTTTT
TRBV28,.,.,TRBJ2-1,CGSRGSYNEQFF,TGTGGGTCCAGAGGATCCTACAATGAGCAGTTCTTC
TRBV5-6,.,.,TRBJ2-1,CASSWQGGNEQFF,TGTGCCAGCAGCTGGCAGGGGGGGAATGAGCAGTTCTTC
TRBV6-5,.,.,TRBJ1-5,CASTLMVGQPQHF,TGTGCCAGCACTTTAATGGTGGGTCAGCCCCAGCATTTT
TRBV5-6,.,.,TRBJ2-7,CASSPSMRPASYEQYF,TGTGCCAGCAGCCCCTCGATGAGGCCTGCCTCCTACGAGCAGTACTTC
TRBV7-8,TRBD2,.,TRBJ2-1,CASSSTSGGVYNEQFF,TGTGCCAGCAGCTCTACAAGCGGGGGAGTCTACAATGAGCAGTTCTTC
TRBV2,.,.,TRBJ1-1,CASSVEGDDTEAFF,TGTGCCAGCAGTGTAGAAGGGGATGACACTGAAGCTTTCTTT
TRBV7-6,.,.,TRBJ1-3,CASSPGNTIYF,TGTGCCAGCAGCCCCGGAAACACCATATATTTT
TRBV7-8,.,.,TRBJ1-6,CASSGQGGAQSPLHF,TGTGCCAGCAGCGGCCAGGGAGGCGCCCAATCACCCCTCCACTTT
TRBV19,TRBD2,.,TRBJ2-3,CASRVAGADTQYF,TGTGCCAGTAGGGTAGCGGGAGCAGATACGCAGTATTTT
TRBV4-1,TRBD2,.,TRBJ2-3,CASSQVSMGAGRRDTQYF,TGCGCCAGCAGCCAGGTCTCGATGGGAGCGGGAAGGAGAGATACGCAGTATTTT
TRBV5-6,.,.,TRBJ1-1,CASSLASEAFF,TGTGCCAGCAGCTTGGCCTCAGAAGCTTTCTTT
TRBV5-1,.,.,TRBJ1-2,CASSHGPGWGYTF,TGCGCCAGCAGCCATGGACCCGGCTGGGGCTACACCTTC
TRBV5-6,.,.,TRBJ2-4,CASSFAGWHLQYF,TGTGCCAGCAGCTTTGCTGGTTGGCACCTTCAGTACTTC
TRBV15,.,.,TRBJ1-5,CATSGRGSNQPQHF,TGTGCCACCAGCGGGCGGGGGAGCAATCAGCCCCAGCATTTT
TRBV5-8,.,once,TRBJ1-3,CASSSDRSSGNTIYF,TGTGCCAGCAGCAGCGACAGGAGCTCTGGAAACACCATATATTTT
TRBV11-2,TRBD2,.,TRBJ2-1,CASSLGRGLAEANNEQFF,TGTGCCAGCAGCTTGGGGAGGGGACTAGCGGAAGCAAACAATGAGCAGTTCTTC
TRBV9,TRBD1,.,TRBJ1-5,CASSPGQDPVQPQHF,TGTGCCAGCAGCCCCGGACAGGATCCGGTTCAGCCCCAGCATTTT
TRBV3-1/TRBV3-2,.,.,TRBJ2-5,CASSRAERETQYF,TGTGCCAGCAGCCGGGCGGAGAGGGAGACCCAGTACTTC
TRBV3-1/TRBV3-2,.,.,TRBJ1-1,CASSQDGRAEAFF,TGTGCCAGCAGCCAAGATGGGCGAGCTGAAGCTTTCTTT
TRBV15,TRBD2,.,TRBJ2-7,CATSSRGNSYEQYF,TGTGCCACCAGCTCGCGGGGGAACTCCTACGAGCAGTACTTC
TRBV29-1,TRBD1,.,TRBJ1-2,CSVEGDSDGYTF,TGCAGCGTTGAAGGGGACAGTGATGGCTACACCTTC
TRBV4-1,.,few,TRBJ1-5,CASSQTYARGNQPQHF,TGCGCCAGCAGCCAGACCTACGCTAGGGGCAATCAGCCCCAGCATTTT
TRBV29-1,TRBD1,.,TRBJ2-1,CSVEDPTGDYNEQFF,TGCAGCGTTGAAGATCCAACAGGGGATTACAATGAGCAGTTCTTC
TRBV10-1,.,.,TRBJ2-7,CASSDHLSYEQYF,TGCGCCAGCAGTGATCATTTAAGCTACGAGCAGTACTTC
TRBV24-1,TRBD1,.,TRBJ1-2,CATSDRGYGYTF,TGTGCCACCTCGGACAGGGGGTATGGCTACACCTTC
TRBV11-3,TRBD1,.,TRBJ1-4,CASSPGQGLGEKLFF,TGTGCCAGCAGCCCCGGACAGGGTCTGGGCGAAAAACTGTTTTTT
TRBV7-2,.,.,TRBJ2-7,CASIRDNSYEQYF,TGTGCCAGCATACGGGACAACTCCTACGAGCAGTACTTC
TRBV3-1/TRBV3-2,.,.,TRBJ1-2,CASSQGNRWGGYTF,TGTGCCAGCAGCCAAGGAAACCGTTGGGGTGGCTACACCTTC
TRBV6-5,TRBD1,.,TRBJ1-2,CASRRTGSYGYTF,TGTGCCAGCAGACGGACAGGGAGCTATGGCTACACCTTC
TRBV5-1,.,few,TRBJ2-2,CASSLAQTGELFF,TGCGCCAGCAGCTTGGCACAGACCGGGGAGCTGTTTTTT
TRBV12-3/TRBV12-4,.,.,TRBJ1-5,CASSPGFQPQHF,TGTGCCAGCAGTCCAGGGTTTCAGCCCCAGCATTTT
TRBV27,TRBD2,.,TRBJ2-5,CASSRGTSGWETQYF,TGTGCCAGCAGTCGGGGTACTAGCGGGTGGGAGACCCAGTACTTC
TRBV7-9,.,.,TRBJ2-1,CASGELMGNEQFF,TGTGCCAGCGGGGAACTAATGGGGAATGAGCAGTTCTTC
TRBV19,.,.,TRBJ2-3,CASSIGKGGGGTDTQYF,TGTGCCAGTAGTATCGGAAAGGGCGGGGGCGGCACAGATACGCAGTATTTT
TRBV3-1/TRBV3-2,TRBD2,once,TRBJ2-2,CASSHGLAGGPNTGELFF,TGTGCCAGCAGTCATGGACTAGCGGGAGGGCCCAACACCGGGGAGCTGTTTTTT